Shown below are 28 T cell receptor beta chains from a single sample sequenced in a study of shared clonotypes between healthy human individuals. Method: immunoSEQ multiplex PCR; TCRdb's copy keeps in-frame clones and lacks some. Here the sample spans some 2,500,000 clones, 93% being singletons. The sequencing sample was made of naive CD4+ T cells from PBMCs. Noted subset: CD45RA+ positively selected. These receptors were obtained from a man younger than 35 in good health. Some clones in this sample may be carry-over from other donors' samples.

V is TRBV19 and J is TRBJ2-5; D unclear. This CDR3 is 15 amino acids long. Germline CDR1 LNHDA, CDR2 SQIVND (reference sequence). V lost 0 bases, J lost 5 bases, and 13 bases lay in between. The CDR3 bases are TGTGCCAGTAGTATAGATTCGGACGAAGGGGAGACCCAGTACTTC. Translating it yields CASSIDSDEGETQYF.

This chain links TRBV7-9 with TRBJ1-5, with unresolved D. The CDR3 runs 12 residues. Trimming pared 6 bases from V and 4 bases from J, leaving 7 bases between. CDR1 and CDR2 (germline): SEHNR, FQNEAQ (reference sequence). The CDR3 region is CASSHPNQPQHF. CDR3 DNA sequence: TGTGCCAGCAGTCATCCTAATCAGCCCCAGCATTTT. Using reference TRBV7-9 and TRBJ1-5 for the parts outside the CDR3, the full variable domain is DTGVSQNPRHKITKRGQNVTFRCDPISEHNRLYWYRQTLGQGPEFLTYFQNEAQLEKSRLLSDRFSAERPKGSFSTLEIQRTEQGDSAMYLCASSHPNQPQHFGDGTRLSIL.

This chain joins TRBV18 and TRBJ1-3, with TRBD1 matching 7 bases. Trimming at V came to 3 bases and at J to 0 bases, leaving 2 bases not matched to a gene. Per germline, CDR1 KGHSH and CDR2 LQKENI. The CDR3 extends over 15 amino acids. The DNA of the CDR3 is TGTGCCAGCTCACCTGGACAGGACTCTGGAAACACCATATATTTT. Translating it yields CASSPGQDSGNTIYF.

In nucleotides, the CDR3 is TGTGCCAGCAGCCGTCCCCAGGGGATTAATTCACCCCTCCACTTT. The encoded protein is CASSRPQGINSPLHF. The chain combines TRBV6-5 with TRBJ1-6; a weak D match, TRBD1 (6 bases). The germline V gene encodes CDR1 MNHEY and CDR2 SVGAGI. This CDR3 spans 15 amino acids. Trimming cost V 6 bases and J 6 bases, with 15 bases left between them.

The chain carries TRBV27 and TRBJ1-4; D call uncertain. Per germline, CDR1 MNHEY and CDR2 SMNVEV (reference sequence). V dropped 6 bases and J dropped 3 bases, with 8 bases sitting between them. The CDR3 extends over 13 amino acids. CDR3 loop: CASSTVANEKLFF. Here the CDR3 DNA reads TGTGCCAGCAGCACCGTGGCTAATGAAAAACTGTTTTTT. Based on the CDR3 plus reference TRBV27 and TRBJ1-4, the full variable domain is EAQVTQNPRYLITVTGKKLTVTCSQNMNHEYMSWYRQDPGLGLRQIYYSMNVEVTDKGDVPEGYKVSRKEKRNFPLILESPSPNQTSLYFCASSTVANEKLFFGSGTQLSVL.

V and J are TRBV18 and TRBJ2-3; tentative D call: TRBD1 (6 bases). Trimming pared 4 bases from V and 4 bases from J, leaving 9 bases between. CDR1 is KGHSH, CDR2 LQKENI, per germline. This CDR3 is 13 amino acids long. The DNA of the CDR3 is TGTGCCAGCTCACAGGGGGTGGCAGATACGCAGTATTTT. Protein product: CASSQGVADTQYF. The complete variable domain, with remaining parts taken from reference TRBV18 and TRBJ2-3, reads NAGVMQNPRHLVRRRGQEARLRCSPMKGHSHVYWYRQLPEEGLKFMVYLQKENIIDESGMPKERFSAEFPKEGPSILRIQQVVRGDSAAYFCASSQGVADTQYFGPGTRLTVL.

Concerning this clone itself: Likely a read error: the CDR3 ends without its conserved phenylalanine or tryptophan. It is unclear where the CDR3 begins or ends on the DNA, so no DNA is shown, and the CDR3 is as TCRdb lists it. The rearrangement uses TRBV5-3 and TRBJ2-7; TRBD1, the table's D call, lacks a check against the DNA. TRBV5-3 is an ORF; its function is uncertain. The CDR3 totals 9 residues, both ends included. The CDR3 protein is CARSLVRGT.

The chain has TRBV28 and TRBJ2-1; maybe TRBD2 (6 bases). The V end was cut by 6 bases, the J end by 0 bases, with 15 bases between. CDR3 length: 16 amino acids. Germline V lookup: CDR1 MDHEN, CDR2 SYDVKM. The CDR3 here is CASRFSGRGSYNEQFF. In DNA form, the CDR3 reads TGTGCCAGCAGATTTAGCGGACGCGGCTCCTACAATGAGCAGTTCTTC.

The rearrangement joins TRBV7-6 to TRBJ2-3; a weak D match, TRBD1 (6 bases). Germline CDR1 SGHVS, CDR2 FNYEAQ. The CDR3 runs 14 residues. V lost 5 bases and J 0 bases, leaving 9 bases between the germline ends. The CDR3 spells CASSQGLSTDTQYF. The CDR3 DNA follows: TGTGCCAGCAGCCAGGGGCTTAGCACAGATACGCAGTATTTT.

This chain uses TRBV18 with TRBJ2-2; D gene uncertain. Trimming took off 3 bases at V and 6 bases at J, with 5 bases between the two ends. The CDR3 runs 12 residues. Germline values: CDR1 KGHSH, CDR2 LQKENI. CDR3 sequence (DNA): TGTGCCAGCTCACCGTGGGCCGGGGAGCTGTTTTTT. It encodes CASSPWAGELFF.

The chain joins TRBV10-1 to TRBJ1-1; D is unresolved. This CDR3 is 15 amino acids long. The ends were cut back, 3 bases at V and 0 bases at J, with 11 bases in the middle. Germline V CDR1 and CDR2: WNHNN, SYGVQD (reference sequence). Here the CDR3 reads CASSDSQLMNTEAFF. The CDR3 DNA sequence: TGCGCCAGCAGTGATTCCCAACTCATGAACACTGAAGCTTTCTTT.

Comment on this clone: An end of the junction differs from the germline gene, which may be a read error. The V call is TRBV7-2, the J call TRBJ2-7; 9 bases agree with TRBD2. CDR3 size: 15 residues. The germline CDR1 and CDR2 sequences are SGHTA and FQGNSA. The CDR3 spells CASSVAGDLPYEQYF. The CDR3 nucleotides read TGTGCCAGCAGCGTAGCGGGAGATTTACCCTACGAGCAGTACTTC.

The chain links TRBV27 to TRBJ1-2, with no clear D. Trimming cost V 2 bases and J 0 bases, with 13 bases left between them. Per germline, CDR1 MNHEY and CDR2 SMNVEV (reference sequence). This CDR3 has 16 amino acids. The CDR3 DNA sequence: TGTGCCAGCAGTTTAGGTGGCAGGAGAACTAACTATGGCTACACCTTC. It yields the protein CASSLGGRRTNYGYTF.

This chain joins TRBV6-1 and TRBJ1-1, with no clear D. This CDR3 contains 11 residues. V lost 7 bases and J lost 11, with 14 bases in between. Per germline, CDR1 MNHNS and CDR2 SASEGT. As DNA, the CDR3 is TGTGCCAGCACCGCACTTGTGAGGGCTTTCTTT. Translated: CASTALVRAFF.

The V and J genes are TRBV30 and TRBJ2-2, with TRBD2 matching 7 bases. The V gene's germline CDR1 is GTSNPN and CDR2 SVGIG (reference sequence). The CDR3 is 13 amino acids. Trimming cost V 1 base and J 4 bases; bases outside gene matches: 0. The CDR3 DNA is TGTGCCTGGAGTGGGACTAGCACCGGGGAGCTGTTTTTT. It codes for CAWSGTSTGELFF.

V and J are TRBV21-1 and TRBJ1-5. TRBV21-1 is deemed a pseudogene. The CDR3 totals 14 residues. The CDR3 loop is CASSIQGGDQPQHF. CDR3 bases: TGTGCCAGCAGCATACAGGGAGGGGATCAGCCCCAGCATTTT.

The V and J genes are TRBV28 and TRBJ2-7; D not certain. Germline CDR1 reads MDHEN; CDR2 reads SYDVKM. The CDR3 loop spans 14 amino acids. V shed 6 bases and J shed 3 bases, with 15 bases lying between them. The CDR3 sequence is CASSPPAFHYEQYF. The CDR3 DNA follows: TGTGCCAGCAGCCCCCCGGCGTTCCACTACGAGCAGTACTTC.

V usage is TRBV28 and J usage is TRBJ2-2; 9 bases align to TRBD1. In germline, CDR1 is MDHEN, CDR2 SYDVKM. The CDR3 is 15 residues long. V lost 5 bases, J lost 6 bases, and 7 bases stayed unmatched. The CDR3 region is CASSLLTGGSGELFF. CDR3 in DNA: TGTGCCAGCAGTCTATTGACAGGGGGATCCGGGGAGCTGTTTTTT.

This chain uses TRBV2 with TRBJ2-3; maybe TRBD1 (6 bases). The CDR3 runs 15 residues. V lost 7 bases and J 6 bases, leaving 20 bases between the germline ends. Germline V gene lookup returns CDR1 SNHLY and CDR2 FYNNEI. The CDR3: CASMPGTPVFDTQYF. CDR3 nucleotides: TGTGCCAGCATGCCCGGGACACCGGTTTTCGATACGCAGTATTTT.

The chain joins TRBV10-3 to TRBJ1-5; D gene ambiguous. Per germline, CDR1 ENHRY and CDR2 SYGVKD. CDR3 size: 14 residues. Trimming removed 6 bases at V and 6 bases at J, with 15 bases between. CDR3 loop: CAIRGAGYGQPQHF. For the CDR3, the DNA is TGTGCCATCAGGGGAGCGGGGTATGGTCAGCCCCAGCATTTT.

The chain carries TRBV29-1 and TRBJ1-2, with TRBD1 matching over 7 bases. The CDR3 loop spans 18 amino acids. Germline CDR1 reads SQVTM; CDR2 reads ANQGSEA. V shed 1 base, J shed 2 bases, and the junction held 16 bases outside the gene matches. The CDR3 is CSVEGPTTGAPANYGYTF. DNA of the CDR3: TGCAGCGTTGAAGGCCCCACCACAGGGGCCCCCGCGAACTATGGCTACACCTTC.

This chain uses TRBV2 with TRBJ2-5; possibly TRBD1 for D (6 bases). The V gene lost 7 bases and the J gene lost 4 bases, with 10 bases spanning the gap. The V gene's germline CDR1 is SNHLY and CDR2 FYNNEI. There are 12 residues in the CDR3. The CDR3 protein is CASKGVPETQYF. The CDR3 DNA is TGTGCCAGCAAGGGGGTCCCAGAGACCCAGTACTTC.

The CDR3 nucleotides read TGTGCCAGCAGTGATCTAGCGGTCGGGGTGCAGTACTTC. It codes for CASSDLAVGVQYF. This chain connects TRBV6-1 to TRBJ2-7; TRBD2 matches 7 bases. After removal of 3 bases from V and 9 bases from J, the junction contained 8 bases not matched to a gene. Germline V gives CDR1 MNHNS, CDR2 SASEGT. The CDR3 contains 13 residues.

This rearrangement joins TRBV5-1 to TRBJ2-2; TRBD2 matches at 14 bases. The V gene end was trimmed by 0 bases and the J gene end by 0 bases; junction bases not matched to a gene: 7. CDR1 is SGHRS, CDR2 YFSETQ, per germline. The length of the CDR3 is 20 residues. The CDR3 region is CASSLVGLAGVLSNTGELFF. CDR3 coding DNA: TGCGCCAGCAGCTTGGTGGGACTAGCGGGAGTCCTCTCGAACACCGGGGAGCTGTTTTTT.

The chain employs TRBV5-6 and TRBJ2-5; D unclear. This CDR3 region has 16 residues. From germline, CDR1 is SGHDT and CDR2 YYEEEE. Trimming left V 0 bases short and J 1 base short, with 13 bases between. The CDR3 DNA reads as TGTGCCAGCAGCTTGGGAGCGAACAGACTCCAAGAGACCCAGTACTTC. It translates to CASSLGANRLQETQYF.

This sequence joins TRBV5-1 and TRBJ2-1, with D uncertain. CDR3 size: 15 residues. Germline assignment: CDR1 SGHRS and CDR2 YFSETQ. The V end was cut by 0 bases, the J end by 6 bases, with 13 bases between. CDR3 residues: CASSLVGDVRNEQFF. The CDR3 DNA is TGCGCCAGCAGCTTGGTGGGCGACGTTCGCAATGAGCAGTTCTTC.

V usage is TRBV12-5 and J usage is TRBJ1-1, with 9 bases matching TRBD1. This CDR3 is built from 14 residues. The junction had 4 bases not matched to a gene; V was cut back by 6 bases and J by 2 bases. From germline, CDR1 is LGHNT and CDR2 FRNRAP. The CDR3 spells CASGPGQGNTEAFF. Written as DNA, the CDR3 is TGTGCTAGTGGGCCGGGACAGGGAAACACTGAAGCTTTCTTT.

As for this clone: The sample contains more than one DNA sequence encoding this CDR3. CDR3 sequence: CASSLDRGQPQHF. CDR3 sequence (DNA): TGTGCCAGCAGCTTAGATCGGGGTCAGCCCCAGCATTTT. This chain uses TRBV11-2 with TRBJ1-5, with D unclear. The germline gives CDR1 SGHAT, CDR2 FQNNGV. The CDR3 sequence is 13 residues long. V gave up 0 bases and J gave up 6 bases, with 6 bases separating them.